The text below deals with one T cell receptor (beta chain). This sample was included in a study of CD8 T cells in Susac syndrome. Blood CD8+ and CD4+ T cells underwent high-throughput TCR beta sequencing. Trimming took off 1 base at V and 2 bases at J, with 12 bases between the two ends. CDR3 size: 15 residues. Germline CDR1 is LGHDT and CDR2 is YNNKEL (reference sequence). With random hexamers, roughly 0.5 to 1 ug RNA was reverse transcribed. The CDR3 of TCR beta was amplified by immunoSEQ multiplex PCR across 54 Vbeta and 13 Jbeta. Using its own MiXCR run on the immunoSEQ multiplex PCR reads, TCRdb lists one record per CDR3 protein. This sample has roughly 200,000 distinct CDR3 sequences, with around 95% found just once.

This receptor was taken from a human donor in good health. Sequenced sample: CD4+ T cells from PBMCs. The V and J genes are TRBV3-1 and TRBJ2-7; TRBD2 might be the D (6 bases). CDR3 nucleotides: TGTGCCAGCAGCCAAGGGAATAGCGGCGCCTACGAGCAGTACGTC. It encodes CASSQGNSGAYEQYV.